One and the same sample provided the 20 T cell receptor beta chains below, sequenced in a study of T cells in Graves' hyperthyroidism and ophthalmopathy. RNA transcripts gave rise to amplified TCR beta CDR3 regions. HTBI primers were employed in a first-round RT-PCR of the TCR CDR3. Each CDR3 protein is one row after TCRdb ran MiXCR on the multiplex PCR reads. The sample records about 540,000 distinct CDR3 sequences, around 42% being singletons. The sequenced material came from peripheral blood or thyroid tissue (not recorded which). The receptors here all came from a woman aged 18-35 years with Graves' hyperthyroidism.

V usage is TRBV7-7 and J usage is TRBJ2-2; possibly TRBD2 for D (6 bases). CDR1 and CDR2 (germline): SSHAT, FNYEAQ (reference sequence). Trimming removed 2 bases at V and 6 bases at J, with 16 bases between. The CDR3 loop spans 16 amino acids. CDR3 region: CASSLRLETSAGELFF. The CDR3 nucleotides are TGTGCCAGCAGCTTAAGACTAGAAACGAGCGCCGGGGAGCTGTTTTTT.

V usage is TRBV27 and J usage is TRBJ2-5; 10 positions agree with TRBD2. The CDR3 has 17 residues. The junction had 9 bases not matched to a gene; V was cut back by 0 bases and J by 5 bases. The germline V gene encodes CDR1 MNHEY and CDR2 SMNVEV (reference sequence). CDR3 loop: CASSLSKRAGGRETQYF. CDR3 DNA: TGTGCCAGCAGTTTATCGAAGAGAGCGGGAGGGCGGGAGACCCAGTACTTC.

This clonotype showed up many times. The rearrangement links TRBV25-1 to TRBJ2-1; TRBD2 aligns across 7 bases. J was trimmed by 15 bases and V by 4 bases; bases with no gene match: 9. Germline V CDR1 and CDR2: MGHDK, SYGVNS. There are 12 residues in the CDR3. CDR3 sequence (DNA): TGTGCCAGCAGTGCAGGACTAGTGTCTCCGTTCTTC. Translating it yields CASSAGLVSPFF.

This clonotype was seen ten or more times. The rearrangement uses TRBV2 and TRBJ1-6, with D uncertain. CDR1 SNHLY and CDR2 FYNNEI come from the germline V gene. The CDR3 consists of 15 residues. The V and J ends lost 2 bases and 0 bases respectively, with 5 bases between them. Here the CDR3 reads CASSEYGSYNSPLHF. CDR3 nucleotides: TGTGCCAGCAGTGAATATGGCTCCTATAATTCACCCCTCCACTTT.

The gene calls are TRBV4-1 and TRBJ2-5, with TRBD1 matching 7 bases. Germline CDR1 is MGHRA and CDR2 is YSYEKL. This CDR3 is built from 16 residues. J lost 0 bases, V lost 0 bases, and 4 bases had no gene match. The CDR3, as DNA: TGCGCCAGCAGCCAAGAGGGACAGCTGTACCAAGAGACCCAGTACTTC. Translation: CASSQEGQLYQETQYF.

The chain is built from TRBV20-1 and TRBJ2-2; D gene ambiguous. V lost 5 bases and J 1 base, leaving 17 bases between the germline ends. Per germline, CDR1 DFQATT and CDR2 SNEGSKA (reference sequence). This CDR3 region has 16 residues. The CDR3 reads CSAGFIQRGNTGELFF. The CDR3, as DNA: TGCAGTGCTGGATTTATTCAGCGAGGGAACACCGGGGAGCTGTTTTTT.

The chain recombines TRBV4-3 with TRBJ2-7; TRBD1 matches 9 bases. The CDR3 is 15 residues long. Germline loops: CDR1 LGHNA, CDR2 YSLEER. J lost 0 bases, V lost 4 bases, and 4 bases had no gene match. CDR3 DNA: TGCGCCAGCAGCCCCGGACAGGGGAGCTCCTACGAGCAGTACTTC. Protein: CASSPGQGSSYEQYF.

In its sample, this clonotype was seen many times. The J gene is TRBJ2-5, the V gene TRBV9; D perhaps matches TRBD2 (6 bases). The CDR3 runs 14 residues. Germline lookup yields CDR1 SGDLS and CDR2 YYNGEE. V was pared by 0 bases and J by 5 bases, with 11 bases between. The CDR3 spells CASSVAWGVETQYF. The DNA of the CDR3 is TGTGCCAGCAGCGTAGCTTGGGGGGTTGAGACCCAGTACTTC.

As for this clonotype: A much larger clone lies one base from this, so it may be a read error. J is TRBJ1-5 and V is TRBV29-1, with TRBD1 as a possible D gene (6 bases). The CDR3 length is 12 residues. CDR1 is SQVTM and CDR2 is ANQGSEA in the germline V gene. V lost 4 bases to trimming and J lost 7 bases, with 11 bases between them. CDR3 bases: TGCAGCGTTGCCGAGGGGGGGCAGCCCCAGCATTTT. Translating it yields CSVAEGGQPQHF.

The table lists this clonotype with a few counts. The chain carries TRBV19 and TRBJ1-4, with TRBD1 as a possible D gene (5 bases). V lost 5 bases and J 8 bases, leaving 18 bases between the germline ends. The V gene's germline CDR1 is LNHDA and CDR2 SQIVND (reference sequence). This CDR3 contains 15 residues. DNA of the CDR3: TGTGCCAGTAGTCCTATCAGGGACGCGGGCGAAAAACTGTTTTTT. Amino acids: CASSPIRDAGEKLFF.

This clonotype has a count of ten or more. The chain combines TRBV6-2 or TRBV6-3 with TRBJ2-7, with a possible D match to TRBD1 (5 bases). V was trimmed by 0 bases and J by 7 bases, leaving 10 bases between them. The CDR3 runs to 13 residues. CDR1 and CDR2 from the germline V gene are MNHEY and SVGEGT. DNA of the CDR3: TGTGCCAGCAGTTACTCTTTCCAGGGAGAGCAGTACTTC. Protein product: CASSYSFQGEQYF.

V usage is TRBV15 and J usage is TRBJ1-6; D is unresolved. From germline, CDR1 is LNHNV and CDR2 YYDKDF (reference sequence). V gave up 0 bases and J gave up 11 bases, with 20 bases separating them. The CDR3 sequence is 17 residues long. The CDR3: CATSRDFMENSGPPLHF. The DNA for the CDR3 is TGTGCCACCAGCAGAGACTTTATGGAGAATTCGGGCCCACCCCTCCACTTT.

About this clonotype: Since a much larger clone is just one base distant, this may be a read error. The conserved final phenylalanine or tryptophan is absent from the CDR3, which likely points to a read error. The rearrangement links TRBV5-1 to TRBJ1-1; 9 positions agree with TRBD1. The CDR3 is 15 amino acids. CDR1 and CDR2 (germline): SGHRS, YFSETQ. J lost 0 bases, V lost 4 bases, and 4 bases had no gene match. CDR3 loop: CASSEGTGLNTEAFV. The DNA for the CDR3 is TGCGCCAGCAGCGAAGGGACAGGGTTGAACACTGAAGCTTTCGTT.

The V call is TRBV2, the J call TRBJ1-5, with 7 bases identical to TRBD1. Germline V gene sequence: CDR1 SNHLY, CDR2 FYNNEI. The J segment lost 7 bases and the V segment lost 2 bases, leaving 8 bases of the junction unmatched. The CDR3 totals 15 residues. CDR3 bases: TGTGCCAGCAGTGAATGGACAGGCTTCGACCAGCCCCAGCATTTT. It translates to CASSEWTGFDQPQHF.

The V and J genes are TRBV11-2 and TRBJ1-1; no clear D. Germline values: CDR1 SGHAT, CDR2 FQNNGV. V lost 11 bases, J lost 3 bases, and 19 bases lay in between. The CDR3 loop spans 14 amino acids. The CDR3 nucleotides are TGTGCCTGCACCGTGGGAGATGGGGACACTGAAGCTTTCTTT. It is translated as CACTVGDGDTEAFF.

This clonotype was recorded many times. The genes are TRBV29-1 and TRBJ1-1; no reliable D call. The CDR3 loop spans 13 amino acids. The V and J ends lost 6 bases and 1 base respectively, with 12 bases between them. Per the germline V gene, CDR1 is SQVTM and CDR2 is ANQGSEA. The CDR3 DNA sequence: TGCAGCGTCCAGGAGGTTGCGAACACTGAAGCTTTCTTT. Its protein product is CSVQEVANTEAFF.

The rearrangement uses TRBV7-8 and TRBJ2-1, with no clear D. The CDR3 runs to 12 residues. Germline CDR1 and CDR2: SGHVS and FQNEAQ. V was pared by 4 bases and J by 10 bases, with 11 bases between. CDR3 coding DNA: TGTGCCAGCAGCTCGGGTCTTGGGGAGCAGTTCTTC. Protein sequence: CASSSGLGEQFF.

This clonotype was counted ten times or more. This chain links TRBV25-1 with TRBJ1-5, with TRBD1 matching 7 bases. The length of the CDR3 is 15 residues. The J segment lost 2 bases and the V segment lost 6 bases, leaving 7 bases of the junction unmatched. Germline CDR1 is MGHDK and CDR2 is SYGVNS. CDR3 in amino acids: CASSDRGGGNQPQHF. CDR3 DNA: TGTGCCAGCAGCGATAGAGGGGGCGGCAATCAGCCCCAGCATTTT.

This clonotype has a count of ten or more. The V gene is TRBV5-1, the J gene TRBJ1-3; no clear D. The ends were cut back, 4 bases at V and 4 bases at J, with 15 bases in the middle. Per germline, CDR1 SGHRS and CDR2 YFSETQ. The CDR3 spans 15 residues. Here the CDR3 reads CASSPDTALGNTIYF. The CDR3 bases are TGCGCCAGCAGCCCCGACACAGCCCTCGGAAACACCATATATTTT.

The chain links TRBV27 to TRBJ1-2; 7 bases match TRBD1. There are 14 residues in the CDR3. In germline, CDR1 is MNHEY, CDR2 SMNVEV (reference sequence). V lost 7 bases and J lost 6; bases outside the gene matches: 11. CDR3 sequence: CASTSPRGADGYTF. CDR3 DNA sequence: TGTGCCAGCACCTCCCCCAGGGGGGCGGATGGCTACACCTTC.